Each of the 24 T cell receptor beta chains below was sequenced from the same sample in a study of shared clonotypes between healthy human individuals. Only in-frame clones appear in the TCRdb table, and some are missing; sequencing was by immunoSEQ multiplex PCR. The sample consists of 2 million to 2.5 million clones, 80% to 95% of them appearing once. Sample: naive CD4+ T cells from PBMCs. Indicated subset: CD45RA+ positively selected. These receptors were obtained from a man aged 18 to 29 in good health. Some clones in this sample may be carry-over from other donors' samples.

The chain is built from TRBV2 and TRBJ1-1; 8 nucleotides align to TRBD1. The germline gives CDR1 SNHLY, CDR2 FYNNEI. V trimming: 8 bases; J trimming: 1 base; junction bases outside the gene matches: 9. The length of the CDR3 is 15 residues. The CDR3 DNA is TGTGCCAGCCCAGGGGCAGGGGGCTGGAACACTGAAGCTTTCTTT. Amino acid sequence: CASPGAGGWNTEAFF.

The chain uses TRBV5-6 and TRBJ2-3; TRBD1 aligns across 10 bases. Germline trimming cut 4 bases from V and 6 bases from J; bases unmatched to any gene: 5. The CDR3 is made up of 14 amino acids. Germline V CDR1 and CDR2: SGHDT, YYEEEE. CDR3 bases: TGTGCCAGCAGCGGGGACAGGGGTGTTGATACGCAGTATTTT. Amino acids: CASSGDRGVDTQYF.

This chain joins TRBV2 and TRBJ2-5, with 7 positions matching TRBD1. From germline, CDR1 is SNHLY and CDR2 FYNNEI. The CDR3 covers 18 residues. V lost 2 bases, J lost 2 bases, and 14 bases stayed unmatched. For the CDR3, the DNA is TGTGCCAGCAGTGAAACGGGACAGTTGGGGTTTGAGCAAGAGACCCAGTACTTC. It codes for CASSETGQLGFEQETQYF.

CDR3 nucleotides: TGCGCCAAACCCCCTCAGACAACAGGGAGCATAGCCAAAAACATTCAGTACTTC. Translating gives CAKPPQTTGSIAKNIQYF. The V and J genes are TRBV10-1 and TRBJ2-4, with D tentatively TRBD1 (6 bases). CDR3 length: 18 amino acids. Germline CDR1 WNHNN, CDR2 SYGVQD (reference sequence). Trimming stripped 10 bases from V and 0 bases from J, with 25 bases between.

This clone was seen once. The genes are TRBV30 and TRBJ1-4; D remains ambiguous. CDR1 and CDR2 (germline): GTSNPN, SVGIG (reference sequence). Deletions cut 0 bases from V and 7 bases from J, with 12 bases between. This CDR3 has 14 residues. The CDR3 is CAWSVVGYGEKLFF. In DNA form, the CDR3 reads TGTGCCTGGAGTGTAGTAGGGTACGGTGAAAAACTGTTTTTT.

This chain connects TRBV4-1 to TRBJ2-5, with 10 bases lining up with TRBD2. The V segment lost 3 bases and the J segment 1 base; nucleotides outside the gene matches: 17. This CDR3 contains 20 residues. Germline V CDR1 and CDR2: MGHRA, YSYEKL. The CDR3 DNA reads TGCGCCAGCAGCCATTGGACTAGCGGAGGCCCCCATCTCCCCCAAGAGACCCAGTACTTC. This codes for CASSHWTSGGPHLPQETQYF.

This clone was seen a single time. V gene TRBV7-9 combines with J gene TRBJ1-1; TRBD1 agrees at 9 bases. The CDR3 totals 14 residues. The germline gives CDR1 SEHNR, CDR2 FQNEAQ (reference sequence). The V gene end was trimmed by 4 bases and the J gene end by 7 bases; junction bases not matched to a gene: 7. This chain's CDR3 is CASSSTGTGHEAFF. DNA for the CDR3: TGTGCCAGCAGCTCGACCGGGACAGGGCATGAAGCTTTCTTT.

This clone was counted once. The chain carries TRBV23-1 and TRBJ2-1; 7 positions agree with TRBD1. TRBV23-1 is marked as an open reading frame, function uncertain. CDR3 length: 17 residues. J lost 0 bases, V lost 6 bases, and 11 bases had no gene match. In DNA, the CDR3 is TGCGCCAGCAGACGACATGGACAGGCCAGCTCCTACAATGAGCAGTTCTTC. This sequence encodes CASRRHGQASSYNEQFF.

This clone appeared once. The CDR3 bases are TGTGCCAGCAGCTCAGACAGGGGGCGGGATGGCTACACCTTC. This gives the protein CASSSDRGRDGYTF. The gene calls are TRBV11-2 and TRBJ1-2; TRBD1 agrees at 10 bases. V lost 4 bases to trimming and J lost 6 bases; unmatched junction nucleotides: 5. The CDR3 runs 14 residues. Germline lookup yields CDR1 SGHAT and CDR2 FQNNGV.

This chain joins TRBV7-3 and TRBJ2-2, with D uncertain. Germline lookup yields CDR1 SGHTA and CDR2 FQGTGA. Trimming removed 5 bases from V and 15 bases from J, with 10 bases in between. The CDR3 covers 10 residues. As DNA, the CDR3 is TGTGCCAGCAGCGACCGGAGAGTGTTTTTT. Translation gives CASSDRRVFF.

This chain uses TRBV6-6 with TRBJ2-5; 10 bases line up with TRBD1. V dropped 2 bases and J dropped 2; count of bases not matched to a gene: 2. Germline CDR1 is MNHNY and CDR2 is SVGAGI (reference sequence). This CDR3 is built from 15 residues. The CDR3 sequence is CASSYPGQGQETQYF. CDR3 bases: TGTGCCAGCAGTTACCCGGGACAGGGGCAAGAGACCCAGTACTTC.

Only one count was recorded for this clone. The chain's CDR3 is CASSQDRGVEKLFF. In DNA, the CDR3 is TGCGCCAGCAGCCAAGACAGGGGGGTTGAAAAACTGTTTTTT. The genes are TRBV5-1 and TRBJ1-4; 9 bases fit TRBD1. Germline assignment: CDR1 SGHRS and CDR2 YFSETQ. The CDR3 contains 14 residues. Trimming at V came to 4 bases and at J to 7 bases, leaving 5 bases not matched to a gene. Based on the CDR3 plus reference TRBV5-1 and TRBJ1-4, the full variable domain is KAGVTQTPRYLIKTRGQQVTLSCSPISGHRSVSWYQQTPGQGLQFLFEYFSETQRNKGNFPGRFSGRQFSNSRSEMNVSTLELGDSALYLCASSQDRGVEKLFFGSGTQLSVL.

The gene calls are TRBV28 and TRBJ2-3; TRBD1 aligns across 10 bases. J was trimmed by 2 bases and V by 3 bases; bases with no gene match: 2. CDR1 MDHEN and CDR2 SYDVKM come from the germline V gene. This CDR3 comprises 15 residues. CDR3 sequence (DNA): TGTGCCAGCAGTTTGGGACAGGGGACCACAGATACGCAGTATTTT. Its protein product is CASSLGQGTTDTQYF.

This clone showed up just once. V and J are TRBV19 and TRBJ2-1; D remains ambiguous. V was clipped by 7 bases and J by 10 bases, with 11 bases between them. From germline, CDR1 is LNHDA and CDR2 SQIVND (reference sequence). CDR3 size: 11 residues. The CDR3 here is CASTRRGEQFF. The CDR3 DNA sequence: TGTGCCAGTACGCGCCGTGGGGAGCAGTTCTTC. The complete variable domain, with remaining parts taken from reference TRBV19 and TRBJ2-1, reads DGGITQSPKYLFRKEGQNVTLSCEQNLNHDAMYWYRQDPGQGLRLIYYSQIVNDFQKGDIAEGYSVSREKKESFPLTVTSAQKNPTAFYLCASTRRGEQFFGPGTRLTVL.

The chain has TRBV2 and TRBJ2-7; no clear D gene. V was cut by 5 bases and J by 6 bases, with 8 bases left in between. The length of the CDR3 is 11 residues. Germline V gene data show CDR1 as SNHLY and CDR2 as FYNNEI. The CDR3 spells CASSTVGEQYF. The CDR3 bases are TGTGCCAGCAGTACGGTAGGCGAGCAGTACTTC.

Note on this clone: The sample has other DNA sequences that encode this CDR3 too. The rearrangement links TRBV5-1 to TRBJ2-3, with 11 bases lining up with TRBD2. After removal of 4 bases from V and 6 bases from J, the junction contained 4 bases not matched to a gene. CDR1 and CDR2 (germline): SGHRS, YFSETQ. The CDR3 has 14 residues. In nucleotides, the CDR3 is TGCGCCAGCAGCCGTACTAGCGGGAGCGATACGCAGTATTTT. It codes for CASSRTSGSDTQYF.

Regarding this clone: The sample has other DNA sequences that encode this CDR3 too. The chain uses TRBV11-2 and TRBJ2-7; 8 bases are shared with TRBD1. The CDR3 sequence is 12 residues long. After removal of 6 bases from V and 4 bases from J, the junction contained 2 bases not matched to a gene. Looked up from germline, CDR1 is SGHAT and CDR2 is FQNNGV. Written as DNA, the CDR3 is TGTGCCAGCAGTCGACAGGGGTACGAGCAGTACTTC. Protein: CASSRQGYEQYF. The whole variable domain, filled in from reference TRBV11-2 and TRBJ2-7, reads EAGVAQSPRYKIIEKRQSVAFWCNPISGHATLYWYQQILGQGPKLLIQFQNNGVVDDSQLPKDRFSAERLKGVDSTLKIQPAKLEDSAVYLCASSRQGYEQYFGPGTRLTVT.

The chain uses TRBV5-1 and TRBJ2-3, with 7 nucleotides matching TRBD1. The CDR3 spans 15 residues. Germline V CDR1 and CDR2: SGHRS, YFSETQ. Trimming took 4 bases from V and 1 from J; bases not matched to a gene: 6. CDR3 nucleotide sequence: TGCGCCAGCAGCCCGGGACAGCTCCGCACAGATACGCAGTATTTT. Its protein product is CASSPGQLRTDTQYF.

The chain has TRBV5-1 and TRBJ2-3, with D possibly matching TRBD1 (6 bases). Germline lookup yields CDR1 SGHRS and CDR2 YFSETQ. V lost 0 bases to trimming and J lost 5 bases, with 13 bases between them. This CDR3 region has 15 residues. CDR3 region: CASSLDRVGEDTQYF. CDR3 sequence (DNA): TGCGCCAGCAGCTTGGACAGGGTGGGAGAAGATACGCAGTATTTT.

The chain recombines TRBV6-6 with TRBJ1-4; the D is unclear. The germline V gene encodes CDR1 MNHNY and CDR2 SVGAGI (reference sequence). Trimming stripped 6 bases from V and 5 bases from J, with 10 bases between. The CDR3 is 13 amino acids. The CDR3 reads CASRKKSNEKLFF. The DNA for the CDR3 is TGTGCCAGCAGAAAAAAGTCGAATGAAAAACTGTTTTTT.

The chain recombines TRBV28 with TRBJ1-3; unclear D gene. Between the trimmed V and J ends, which lost 11 bases and 5 bases, there was a span of 19 bases. This CDR3 is built from 14 residues. Germline CDR1 MDHEN, CDR2 SYDVKM. CDR3 amino acids: CASIHSSRRNTIYF. The CDR3, as DNA: TGTGCCTCAATCCACAGCTCTCGGCGAAACACCATATATTTT.

The chain is built from TRBV5-6 and TRBJ2-5, with D unclear. The CDR3 extends over 12 amino acids. Deletions cut 3 bases from V and 5 bases from J, with 8 bases between. Germline CDR1 SGHDT, CDR2 YYEEEE. The CDR3 DNA is TGTGCCAGCAGCTCTATCGTGGAGACCCAGTACTTC. It encodes CASSSIVETQYF.

This clone was detected only once. J is TRBJ2-7 and V is TRBV18; D possibly corresponds to TRBD1 (5 bases). The CDR3 extends over 13 amino acids. The germline V gene has CDR1 KGHSH and CDR2 LQKENI. The germline V and J ends were trimmed by 3 bases and 1 base, with 7 bases remaining between them. The DNA of the CDR3 is TGTGCCAGCTCACCCAGGGTTTCCTACGAGCAGTACTTC. Protein sequence: CASSPRVSYEQYF.

The chain recombines TRBV5-1 with TRBJ2-5; TRBD1 matches at 7 bases. This CDR3 region has 13 residues. Germline assignment: CDR1 SGHRS and CDR2 YFSETQ. With 6 bases clipped from V and 3 bases from J, the junction kept 5 bases outside the gene matches. Here the CDR3 DNA reads TGCGCCAGCAAGAAAACAGGGGAAGAGACCCAGTACTTC. This codes for CASKKTGEETQYF.